The sequence of this T cell receptor (beta chain) was determined in a study of T cells expressing NK-cell markers. TCRdb reprocessed the 5' RACE reads and stores each CDR3 protein as one record, lacking DNA. The table gives about half a million distinct CDR3 sequences; the top ten clones make up 1.4% to 1.5% of it. Germline lookup yields CDR1 MGHRA and CDR2 YSYEKL. The CDR3 has 15 amino acids. This TCR derives from a woman between 50 and 59 years old in good health. V is TRBV4-1 and J is TRBJ1-6. Sequencing was carried out using blood T cells: a sorted CD56 or NKG2C T cell subset, CD4+ or CD8+ T cells, or bulk PBMC T cells (not recorded which). The CDR3 loop reads CASSQGASYNSPLHF.